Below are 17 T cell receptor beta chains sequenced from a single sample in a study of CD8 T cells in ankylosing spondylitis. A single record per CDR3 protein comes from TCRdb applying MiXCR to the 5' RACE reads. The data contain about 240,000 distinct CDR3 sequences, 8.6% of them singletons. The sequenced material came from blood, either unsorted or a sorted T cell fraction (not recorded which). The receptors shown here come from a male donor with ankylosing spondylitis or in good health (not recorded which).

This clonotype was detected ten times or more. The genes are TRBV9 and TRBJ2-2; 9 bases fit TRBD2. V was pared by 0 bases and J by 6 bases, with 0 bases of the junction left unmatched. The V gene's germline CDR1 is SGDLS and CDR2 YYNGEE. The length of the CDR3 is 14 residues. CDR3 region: CASSVVAGAGELFF. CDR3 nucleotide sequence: TGTGCCAGCAGCGTAGTAGCGGGAGCCGGGGAGCTGTTTTTT.

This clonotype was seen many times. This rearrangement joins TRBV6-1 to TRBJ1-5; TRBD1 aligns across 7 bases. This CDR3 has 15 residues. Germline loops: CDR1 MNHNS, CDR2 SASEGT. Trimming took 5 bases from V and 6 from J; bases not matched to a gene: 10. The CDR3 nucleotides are TGTGCCAGCAGTCCAGGGGGTTTCGGAAGTCAGCCCCAGCATTTT. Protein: CASSPGGFGSQPQHF.

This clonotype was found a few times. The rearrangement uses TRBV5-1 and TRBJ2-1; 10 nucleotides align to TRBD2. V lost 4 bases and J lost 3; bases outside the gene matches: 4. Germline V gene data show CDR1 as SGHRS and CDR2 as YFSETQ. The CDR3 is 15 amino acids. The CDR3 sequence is CASSTRLAGYNEQFF. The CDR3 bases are TGCGCCAGCAGCACTCGACTAGCGGGCTACAATGAGCAGTTCTTC.

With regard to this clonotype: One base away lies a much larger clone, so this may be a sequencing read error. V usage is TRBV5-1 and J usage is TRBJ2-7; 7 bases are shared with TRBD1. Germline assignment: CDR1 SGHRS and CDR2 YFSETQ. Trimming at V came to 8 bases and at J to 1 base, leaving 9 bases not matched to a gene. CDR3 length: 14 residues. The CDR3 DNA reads TGCGCCAGAAGCGTGGACAGGCGGTCCTACGAGCAGTACTTC. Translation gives CARSVDRRSYEQYF.

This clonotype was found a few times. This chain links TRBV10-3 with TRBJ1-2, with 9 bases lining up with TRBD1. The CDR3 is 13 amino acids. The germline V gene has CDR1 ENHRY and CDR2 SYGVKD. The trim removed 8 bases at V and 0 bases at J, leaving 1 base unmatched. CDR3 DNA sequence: TGTGCCATCGGACAGGGGTCTAACTATGGCTACACCTTC. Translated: CAIGQGSNYGYTF.

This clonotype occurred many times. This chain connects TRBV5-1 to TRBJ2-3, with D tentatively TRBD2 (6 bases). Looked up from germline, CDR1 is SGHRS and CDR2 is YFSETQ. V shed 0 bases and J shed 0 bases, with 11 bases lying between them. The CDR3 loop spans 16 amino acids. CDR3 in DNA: TGCGCCAGCAGCTTGGAGGGGAGGACTAGCACAGATACGCAGTATTTT. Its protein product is CASSLEGRTSTDTQYF.

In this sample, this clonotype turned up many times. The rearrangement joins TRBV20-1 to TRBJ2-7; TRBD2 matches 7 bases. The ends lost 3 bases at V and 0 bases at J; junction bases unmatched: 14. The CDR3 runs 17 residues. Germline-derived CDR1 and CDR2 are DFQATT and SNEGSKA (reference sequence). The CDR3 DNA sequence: TGCAGTGCTAGGCGACCATCGACTAGCACGAGCTCCTACGAGCAGTACTTC. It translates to CSARRPSTSTSSYEQYF.

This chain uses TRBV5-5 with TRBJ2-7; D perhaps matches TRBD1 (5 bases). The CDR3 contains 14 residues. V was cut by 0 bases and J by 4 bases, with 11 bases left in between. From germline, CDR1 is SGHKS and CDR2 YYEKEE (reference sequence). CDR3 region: CASSLAQGKYEQYF. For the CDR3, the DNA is TGTGCCAGCAGCTTGGCGCAGGGTAAGTACGAGCAGTACTTC.

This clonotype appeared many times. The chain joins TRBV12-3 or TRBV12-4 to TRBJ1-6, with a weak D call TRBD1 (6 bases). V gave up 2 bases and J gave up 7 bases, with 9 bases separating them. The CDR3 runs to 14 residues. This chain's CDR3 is CASSLQGPNSPLHF. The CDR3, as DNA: TGTGCCAGCAGTTTACAGGGGCCCAATTCACCCCTCCACTTT.

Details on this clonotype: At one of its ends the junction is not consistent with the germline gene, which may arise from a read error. In DNA form, the CDR3 reads TGCGCCAGCAGCCCATTACTGATCCAAGAGACCCAGTACTTC. It translates to CASSPLLIQETQYF. The rearrangement links TRBV7-9 to TRBJ2-5; D is uncertain. Germline loops: CDR1 SEHNR, CDR2 FQNEAQ (reference sequence). This CDR3 comprises 14 residues. The whole variable domain, remainder taken from reference TRBV7-9 and TRBJ2-5, is DTGVSQNPRHKITKRGQNVTFRCDPISEHNRLYWYRQTLGQGPEFLTYFQNEAQLEKSRLLSDRFSAERPKGSFSTLEIQRTEQGDSAMYLCASSPLLIQETQYFGPGTRLLVL.

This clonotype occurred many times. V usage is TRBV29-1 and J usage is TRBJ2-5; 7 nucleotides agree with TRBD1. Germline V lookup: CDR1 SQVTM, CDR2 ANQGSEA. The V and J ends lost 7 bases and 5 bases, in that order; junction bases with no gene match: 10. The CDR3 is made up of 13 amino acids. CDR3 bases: TGCAGCGCTGGGCAGGGGGTATCTGAGACCCAGTACTTC. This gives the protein CSAGQGVSETQYF.

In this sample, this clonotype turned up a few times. This chain's CDR3 is CASSQSRGIGGYTF. In DNA, the CDR3 is TGTGCCAGCAGCCAGTCGAGGGGGATCGGTGGCTACACCTTC. The genes are TRBV3-1 and TRBJ1-2; D perhaps matches TRBD1 (6 bases). The germline V and J ends were trimmed by 3 bases and 7 bases, with 15 bases remaining between them. The CDR3 runs 14 residues. Germline-derived CDR1 and CDR2 are LGHDT and YNNKEL (reference sequence).

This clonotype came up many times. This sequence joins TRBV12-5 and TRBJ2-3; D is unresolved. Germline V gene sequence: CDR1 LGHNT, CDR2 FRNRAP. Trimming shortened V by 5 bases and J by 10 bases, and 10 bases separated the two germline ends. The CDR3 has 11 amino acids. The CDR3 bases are TGTGCTAGTGGTACGGAAGTTTCGCAGTATTTT. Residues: CASGTEVSQYF.

CDR3 nucleotides: TGTGCCAGCAGTTACTCGCCACCGACAGGGGCGAATTTGGCGGAGCAGTACTTC. It encodes CASSYSPPTGANLAEQYF. The chain joins TRBV6-5 to TRBJ2-7; 8 bases agree with TRBD1. The V gene's germline CDR1 is MNHEY and CDR2 SVGAGI. The CDR3 is 18 amino acids. Trimming took 0 bases from V and 7 from J; bases not matched to a gene: 17.

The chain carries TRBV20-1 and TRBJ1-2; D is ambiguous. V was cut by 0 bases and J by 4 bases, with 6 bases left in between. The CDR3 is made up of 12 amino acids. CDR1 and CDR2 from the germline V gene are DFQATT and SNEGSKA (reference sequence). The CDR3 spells CSARDPVYGYTF. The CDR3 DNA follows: TGCAGTGCTAGAGATCCGGTCTATGGCTACACCTTC.

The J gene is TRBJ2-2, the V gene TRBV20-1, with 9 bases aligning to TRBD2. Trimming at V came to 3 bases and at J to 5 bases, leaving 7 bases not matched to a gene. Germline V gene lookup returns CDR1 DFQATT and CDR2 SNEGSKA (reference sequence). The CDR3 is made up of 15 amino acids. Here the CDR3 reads CSARPGGRGTGELFF. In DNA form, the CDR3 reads TGCAGTGCTAGGCCCGGCGGGAGGGGGACCGGGGAGCTGTTTTTT.

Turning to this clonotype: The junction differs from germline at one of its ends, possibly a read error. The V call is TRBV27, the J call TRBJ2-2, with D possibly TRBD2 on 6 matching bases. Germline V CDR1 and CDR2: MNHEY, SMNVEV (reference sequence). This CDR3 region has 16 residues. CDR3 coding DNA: TGTGCCAGCAGTCTGGGGGGAGGACGGTCCTCCGGGAAGCTGTTTTTT. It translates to CASSLGGGRSSGKLFF.